The rows below give T cell receptor beta chains drawn from one sample of a study of cytomegalovirus exposure and HLA in healthy donors. Assay: immunoSEQ multiplex PCR; the TCRdb copy retains only in-frame clones and omits some. Of about 160,000 clones detected, roughly 84% appear once; the ten largest clones hold about 1.6%. The sample consisted of PBMCs. The receptors originated from a male donor in good health and CMV-seronegative. CDR3s include the opening cysteine and the closing phenylalanine or tryptophan. Fields, in order: D gene, J gene, V gene, CDR3 protein. The D gene is left open where the match is weak.

D: NA
J: TRBJ1-5
V: TRBV7-2
CDR3: CASSLRDQPQHF

D: TRBD1
J: TRBJ1-6
V: TRBV7-8
CDR3: CASSPRTGGNSPLHF

D: TRBD1
J: TRBJ2-5
V: TRBV19
CDR3: CASSTTGTGGAGETQYF

D: NA
J: TRBJ1-1
V: TRBV7-2
CDR3: CASSLGRRGNTEAFF

D: NA
J: TRBJ2-3
V: TRBV6-6
CDR3: CASSYPRDTQYF

D: TRBD2
J: TRBJ2-1
V: TRBV9
CDR3: CASSVGARDSGVAQFF

D: NA
J: TRBJ2-6
V: TRBV27
CDR3: CASSSLAGSGANVLTF

D: NA
J: TRBJ1-1
V: TRBV7-6
CDR3: CASSPGRGVVTEAFF

D: NA
J: TRBJ1-5
V: TRBV5-6
CDR3: CASSRGAGQPQHF

D: NA
J: TRBJ2-2
V: TRBV4-3
CDR3: CASSPHSGPNTGELFF

D: NA
J: TRBJ2-3
V: TRBV18
CDR3: CASSPLQGNSDTQYF

D: NA
J: NA
V: TRBV27
CDR3: CASSLFTSTEQYF

D: NA
J: TRBJ2-7
V: TRBV18
CDR3: CASSPYPGQEGFYEQYF

D: NA
J: TRBJ1-1
V: TRBV7-2
CDR3: CASSLASGNTEAFF

D: TRBD1
J: TRBJ2-7
V: TRBV25-1
CDR3: CASSETGGAYEQYF

D: TRBD2
J: TRBJ2-5
V: TRBV15
CDR3: CATSSLAGNAPRYF

D: TRBD2
J: TRBJ2-3
V: TRBV28
CDR3: CAGGLAGARADTQYF